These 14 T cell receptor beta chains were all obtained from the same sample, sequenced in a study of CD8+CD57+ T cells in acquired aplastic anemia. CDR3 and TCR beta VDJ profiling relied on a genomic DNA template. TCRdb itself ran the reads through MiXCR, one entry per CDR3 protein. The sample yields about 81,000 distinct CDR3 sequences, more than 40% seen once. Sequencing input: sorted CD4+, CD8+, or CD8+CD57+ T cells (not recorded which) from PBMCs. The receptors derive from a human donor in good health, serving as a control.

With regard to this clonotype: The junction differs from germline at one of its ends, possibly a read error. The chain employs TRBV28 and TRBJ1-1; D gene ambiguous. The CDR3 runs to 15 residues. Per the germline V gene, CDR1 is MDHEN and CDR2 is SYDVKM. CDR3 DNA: TGCGCCAGCAGTTTGTATTTGGGGAGCGACACTGAAGCTTTCTTT. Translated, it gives CASSLYLGSDTEAFF.

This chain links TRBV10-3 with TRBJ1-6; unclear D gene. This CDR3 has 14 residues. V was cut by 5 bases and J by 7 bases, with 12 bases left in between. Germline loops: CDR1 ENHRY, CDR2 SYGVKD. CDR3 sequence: CAISLPQDNSPLHF. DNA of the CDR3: TGTGCCATCAGTTTACCGCAAGACAATTCACCCCTCCACTTT.

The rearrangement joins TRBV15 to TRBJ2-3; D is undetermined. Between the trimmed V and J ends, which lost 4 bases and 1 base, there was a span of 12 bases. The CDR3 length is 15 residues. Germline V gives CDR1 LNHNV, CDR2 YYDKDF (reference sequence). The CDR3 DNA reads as TGTGCCACCAGCAACCTGAGCCCGGGCACAGATACGCAGTATTTT. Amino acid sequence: CATSNLSPGTDTQYF.

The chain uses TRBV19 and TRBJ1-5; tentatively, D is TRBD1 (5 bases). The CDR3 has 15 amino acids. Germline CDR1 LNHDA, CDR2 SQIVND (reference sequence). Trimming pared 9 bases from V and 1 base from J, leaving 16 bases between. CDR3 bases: TGTGCCAGCGCCAGCCGGGGGTTCAGCAATCAGCCCCAGCATTTT. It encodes CASASRGFSNQPQHF.

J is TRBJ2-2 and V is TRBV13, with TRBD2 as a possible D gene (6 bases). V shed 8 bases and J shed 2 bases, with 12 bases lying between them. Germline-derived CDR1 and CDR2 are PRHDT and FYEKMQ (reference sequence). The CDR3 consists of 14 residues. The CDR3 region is CASVLSGNTGELFF. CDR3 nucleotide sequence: TGTGCCAGCGTCCTTAGCGGAAACACCGGGGAGCTGTTTTTT.

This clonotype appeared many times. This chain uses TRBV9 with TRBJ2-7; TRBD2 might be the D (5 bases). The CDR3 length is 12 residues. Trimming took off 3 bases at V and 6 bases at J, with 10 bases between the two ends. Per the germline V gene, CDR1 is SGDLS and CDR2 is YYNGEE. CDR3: CASSANSAEQYF. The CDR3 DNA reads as TGTGCCAGCAGCGCCAATAGCGCCGAGCAGTACTTC. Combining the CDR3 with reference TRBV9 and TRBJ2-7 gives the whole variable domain DSGVTQTPKHLITATGQRVTLRCSPRSGDLSVYWYQQSLDQGLQFLIQYYNGEERAKGNILERFSAQQFPDLHSELNLSSLELGDSALYFCASSANSAEQYFGPGTRLTVT.

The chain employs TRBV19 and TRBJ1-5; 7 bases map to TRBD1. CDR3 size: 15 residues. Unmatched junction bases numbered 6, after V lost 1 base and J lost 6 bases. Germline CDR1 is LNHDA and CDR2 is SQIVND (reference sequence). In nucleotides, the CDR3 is TGTGCCAGTAGTATAGGGGACAGCATTGTTCAGCCCCAGCATTTT. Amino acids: CASSIGDSIVQPQHF.

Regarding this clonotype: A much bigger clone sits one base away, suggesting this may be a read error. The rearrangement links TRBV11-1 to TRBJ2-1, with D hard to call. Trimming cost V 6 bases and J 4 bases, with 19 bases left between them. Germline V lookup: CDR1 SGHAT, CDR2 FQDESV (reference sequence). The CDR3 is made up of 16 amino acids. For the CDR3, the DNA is TGTGCCAGCAGTGAACATGAGACCAAAGGTTACAATGAGCAGTTCTTC. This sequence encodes CASSEHETKGYNEQFF.

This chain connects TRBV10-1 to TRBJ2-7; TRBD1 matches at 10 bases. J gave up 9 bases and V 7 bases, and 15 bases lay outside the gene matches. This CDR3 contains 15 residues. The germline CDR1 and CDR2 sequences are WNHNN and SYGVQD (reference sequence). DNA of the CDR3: TGCGCCAGCACGATCGACCGGGACAGGGGTTCTGGGCAGTACTTC. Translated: CASTIDRDRGSGQYF.

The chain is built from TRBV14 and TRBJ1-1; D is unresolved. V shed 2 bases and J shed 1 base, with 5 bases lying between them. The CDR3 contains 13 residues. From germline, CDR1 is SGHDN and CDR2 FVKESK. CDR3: CASSQLWNTEAFF. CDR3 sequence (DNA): TGTGCCAGCAGCCAACTGTGGAACACTGAAGCTTTCTTT.

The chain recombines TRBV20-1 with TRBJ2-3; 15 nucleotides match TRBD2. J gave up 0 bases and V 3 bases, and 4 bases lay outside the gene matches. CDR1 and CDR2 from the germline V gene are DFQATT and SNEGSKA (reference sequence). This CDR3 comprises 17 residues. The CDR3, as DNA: TGCAGTGCTAGCAGGACTAGCGGGGGGGTTAGCACAGATACGCAGTATTTT. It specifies CSASRTSGGVSTDTQYF.

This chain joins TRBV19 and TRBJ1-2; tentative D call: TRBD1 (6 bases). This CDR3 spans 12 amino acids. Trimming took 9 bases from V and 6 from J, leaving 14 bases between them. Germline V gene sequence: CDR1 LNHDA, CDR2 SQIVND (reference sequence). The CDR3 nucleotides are TGTGCCAGCACGTGGGGGGCGGATGGCTACACCTTC. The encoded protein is CASTWGADGYTF.

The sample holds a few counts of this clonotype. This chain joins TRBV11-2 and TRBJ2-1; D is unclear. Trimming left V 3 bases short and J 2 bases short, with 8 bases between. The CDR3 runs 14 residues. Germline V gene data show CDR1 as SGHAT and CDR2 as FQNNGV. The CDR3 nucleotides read TGTGCCAGCAGCTTCGGCGGTACCTACAATGAGCAGTTCTTC. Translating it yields CASSFGGTYNEQFF.

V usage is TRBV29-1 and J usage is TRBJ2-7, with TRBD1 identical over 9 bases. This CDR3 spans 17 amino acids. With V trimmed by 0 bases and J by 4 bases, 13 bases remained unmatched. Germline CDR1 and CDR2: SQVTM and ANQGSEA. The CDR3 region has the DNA TGCAGCGTTGAAGACCCTAACACCGGGACAGGGACGTACGAGCAGTACTTC. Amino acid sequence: CSVEDPNTGTGTYEQYF.